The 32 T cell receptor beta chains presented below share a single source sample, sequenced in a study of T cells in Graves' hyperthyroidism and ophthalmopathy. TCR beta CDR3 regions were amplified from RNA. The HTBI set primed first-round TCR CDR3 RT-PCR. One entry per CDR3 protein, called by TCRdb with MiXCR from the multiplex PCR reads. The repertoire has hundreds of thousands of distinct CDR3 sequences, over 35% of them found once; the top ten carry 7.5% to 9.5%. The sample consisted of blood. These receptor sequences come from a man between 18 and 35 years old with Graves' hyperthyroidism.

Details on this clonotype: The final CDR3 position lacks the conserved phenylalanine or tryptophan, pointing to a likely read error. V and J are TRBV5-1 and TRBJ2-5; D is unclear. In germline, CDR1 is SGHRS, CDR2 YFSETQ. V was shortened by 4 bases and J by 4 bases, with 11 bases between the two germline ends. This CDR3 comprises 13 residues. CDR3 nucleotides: TGCGCCAGCAGCCCTCGGACGGGAGAGACCCAGTACCTC. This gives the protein CASSPRTGETQYL.

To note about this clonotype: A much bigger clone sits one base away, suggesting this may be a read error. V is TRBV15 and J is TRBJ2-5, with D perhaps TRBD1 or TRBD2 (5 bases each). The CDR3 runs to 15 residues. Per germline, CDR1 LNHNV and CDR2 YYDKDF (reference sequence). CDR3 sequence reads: CATSRDFGGSETRYF. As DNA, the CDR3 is TGTGCCACCAGCAGAGATTTTGGGGGTTCAGAGACCCGGTACTTC.

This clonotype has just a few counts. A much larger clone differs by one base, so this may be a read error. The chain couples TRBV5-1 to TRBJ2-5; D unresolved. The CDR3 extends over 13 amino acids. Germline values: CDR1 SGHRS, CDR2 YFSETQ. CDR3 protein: CASSSTPEETQYF. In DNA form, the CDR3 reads TGTGCCAGCAGCTCCACCCCAGAGGAGACCCAGTACTTC.

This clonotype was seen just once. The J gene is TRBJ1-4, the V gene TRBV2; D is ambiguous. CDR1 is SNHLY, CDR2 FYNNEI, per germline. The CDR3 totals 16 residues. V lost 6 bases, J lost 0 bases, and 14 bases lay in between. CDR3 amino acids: CASSRSPAATNEKLFF. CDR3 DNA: TGTGCCAGCAGCCGATCCCCAGCTGCAACTAATGAAAAACTGTTTTTT.

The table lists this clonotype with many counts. The CDR3 sequence is CASSLIGSEQYF. The CDR3 DNA reads as TGTGCCAGCAGCTTAATCGGTTCCGAGCAGTACTTC. The V call is TRBV13, the J call TRBJ2-7; D is unclear. Germline V CDR1 and CDR2: PRHDT, FYEKMQ (reference sequence). The CDR3 has 12 residues. V was pared by 2 bases and J by 6 bases, with 8 bases between.

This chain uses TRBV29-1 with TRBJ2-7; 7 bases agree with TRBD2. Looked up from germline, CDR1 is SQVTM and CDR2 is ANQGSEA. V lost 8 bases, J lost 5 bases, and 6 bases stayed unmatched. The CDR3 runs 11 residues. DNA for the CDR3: TGCAGCTTTACGGCGGGAGACGAGCAGTACTTC. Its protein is CSFTAGDEQYF.

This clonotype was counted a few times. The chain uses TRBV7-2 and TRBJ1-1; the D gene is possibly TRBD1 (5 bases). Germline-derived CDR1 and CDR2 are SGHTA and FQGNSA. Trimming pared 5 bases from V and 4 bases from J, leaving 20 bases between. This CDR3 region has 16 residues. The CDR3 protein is CASSPILAGRGTEAFF. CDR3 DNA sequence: TGTGCCAGCAGCCCTATCCTCGCGGGTAGGGGCACTGAAGCTTTCTTT.

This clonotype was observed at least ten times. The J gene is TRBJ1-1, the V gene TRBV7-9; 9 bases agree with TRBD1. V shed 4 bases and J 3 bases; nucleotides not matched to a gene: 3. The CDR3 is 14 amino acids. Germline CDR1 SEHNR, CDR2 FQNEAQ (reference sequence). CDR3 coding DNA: TGTGCCAGCAGCTACGACAGGGGGTACACTGAAGCTTTCTTT. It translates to CASSYDRGYTEAFF.

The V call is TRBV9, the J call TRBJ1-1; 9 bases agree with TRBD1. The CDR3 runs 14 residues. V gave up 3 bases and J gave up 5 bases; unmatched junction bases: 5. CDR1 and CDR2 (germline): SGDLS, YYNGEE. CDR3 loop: CASSGFGTGTEAFF. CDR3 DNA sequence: TGTGCCAGCAGCGGGTTCGGGACAGGGACTGAAGCTTTCTTT.

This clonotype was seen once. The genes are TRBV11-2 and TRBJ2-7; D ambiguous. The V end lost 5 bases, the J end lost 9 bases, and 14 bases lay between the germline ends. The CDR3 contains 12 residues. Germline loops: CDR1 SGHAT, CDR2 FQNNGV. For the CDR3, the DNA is TGTGCCAGCAGCGTCGGTGTGGGCGGGCAGTACTTC. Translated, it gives CASSVGVGGQYF.

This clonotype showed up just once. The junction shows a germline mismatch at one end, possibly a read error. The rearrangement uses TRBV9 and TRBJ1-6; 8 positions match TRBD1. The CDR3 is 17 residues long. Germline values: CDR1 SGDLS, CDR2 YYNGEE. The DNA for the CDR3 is TGCGCCAGCAGCTTTCTAACAGGGGGTCGGGATAATTCACCCCTCCACTTT. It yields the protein CASSFLTGGRDNSPLHF.

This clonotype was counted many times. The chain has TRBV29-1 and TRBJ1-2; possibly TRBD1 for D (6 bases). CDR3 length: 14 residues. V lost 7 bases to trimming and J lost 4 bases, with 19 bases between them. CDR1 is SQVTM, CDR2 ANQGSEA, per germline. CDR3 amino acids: CSADRTNGGYGYTF. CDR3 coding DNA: TGCAGCGCTGACAGGACGAATGGGGGCTATGGCTACACCTTC. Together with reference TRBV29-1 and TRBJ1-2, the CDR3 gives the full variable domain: SAVISQKPSRDICQRGTSLTIQCQVDSQVTMMFWYRQQPGQSLTLIATANQGSEATYESGFVIDKFPISRPNLTFSTLTVSNMSPEDSSIYLCSADRTNGGYGYTFGSGTRLTVV.

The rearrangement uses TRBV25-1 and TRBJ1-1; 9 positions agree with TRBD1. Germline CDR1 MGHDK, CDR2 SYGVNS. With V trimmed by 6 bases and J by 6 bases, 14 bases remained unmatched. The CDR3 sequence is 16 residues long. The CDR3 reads CASSQDLGTGSPEAFF. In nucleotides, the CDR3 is TGTGCCAGCAGCCAAGACCTTGGGACAGGGTCCCCTGAAGCTTTCTTT.

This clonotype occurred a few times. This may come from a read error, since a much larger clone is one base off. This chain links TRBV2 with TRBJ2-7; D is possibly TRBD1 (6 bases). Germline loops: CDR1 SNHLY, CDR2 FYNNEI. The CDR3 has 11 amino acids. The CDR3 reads CVSSRGGEQYF. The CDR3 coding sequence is TGTGTCAGCTCCAGGGGTGGCGAGCAGTACTTC.

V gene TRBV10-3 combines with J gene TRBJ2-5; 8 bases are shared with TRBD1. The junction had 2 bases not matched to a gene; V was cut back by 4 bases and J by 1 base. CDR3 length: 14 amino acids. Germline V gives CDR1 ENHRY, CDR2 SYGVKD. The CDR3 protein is CAISADRGQETQYF. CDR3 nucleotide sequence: TGTGCCATCAGTGCTGACAGGGGCCAAGAGACCCAGTACTTC.

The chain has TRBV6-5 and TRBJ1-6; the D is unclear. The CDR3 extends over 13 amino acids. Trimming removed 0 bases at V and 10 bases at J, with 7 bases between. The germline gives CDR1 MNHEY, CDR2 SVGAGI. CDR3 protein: CASSYSIASPLHF. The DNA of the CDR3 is TGTGCCAGCAGTTACTCGATCGCCTCACCCCTCCACTTT.

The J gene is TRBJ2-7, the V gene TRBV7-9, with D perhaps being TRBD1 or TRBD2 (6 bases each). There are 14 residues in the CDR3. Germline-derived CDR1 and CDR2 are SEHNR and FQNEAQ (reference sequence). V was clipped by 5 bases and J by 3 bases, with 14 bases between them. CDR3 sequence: CASSLPGGVYEQYF. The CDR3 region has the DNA TGTGCCAGCAGCCTCCCCGGGGGCGTCTACGAGCAGTACTTC.

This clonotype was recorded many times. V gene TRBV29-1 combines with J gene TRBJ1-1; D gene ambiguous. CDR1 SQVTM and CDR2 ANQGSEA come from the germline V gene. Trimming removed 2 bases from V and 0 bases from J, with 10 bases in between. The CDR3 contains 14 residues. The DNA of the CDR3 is TGCAGCGTTGAATTCAAAGGGATGAACACTGAAGCTTTCTTT. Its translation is CSVEFKGMNTEAFF.

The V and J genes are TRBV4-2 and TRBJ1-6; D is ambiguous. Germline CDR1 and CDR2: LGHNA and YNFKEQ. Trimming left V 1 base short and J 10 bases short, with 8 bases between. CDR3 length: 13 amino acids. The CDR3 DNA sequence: TGTGCCAGCAGCCAAGCCGAGCGATCACCCCTCCACTTT. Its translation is CASSQAERSPLHF.

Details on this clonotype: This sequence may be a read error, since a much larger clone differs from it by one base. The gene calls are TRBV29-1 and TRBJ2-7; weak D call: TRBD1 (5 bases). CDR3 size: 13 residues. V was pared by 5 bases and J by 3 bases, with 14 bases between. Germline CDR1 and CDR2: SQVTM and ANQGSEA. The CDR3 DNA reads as TGCAGCGTTAGTTTCAGTAGGGGCTACGAGCAGTACTTC. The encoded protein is CSVSFSRGYEQYF.

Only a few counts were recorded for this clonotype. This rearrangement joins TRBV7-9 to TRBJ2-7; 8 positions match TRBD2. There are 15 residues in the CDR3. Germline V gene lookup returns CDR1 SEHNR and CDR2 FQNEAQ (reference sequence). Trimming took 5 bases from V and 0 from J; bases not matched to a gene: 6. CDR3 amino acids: CASSLSGKSSYEQYF. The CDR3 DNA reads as TGTGCCAGCAGCCTTAGCGGGAAGAGCTCCTACGAGCAGTACTTC.

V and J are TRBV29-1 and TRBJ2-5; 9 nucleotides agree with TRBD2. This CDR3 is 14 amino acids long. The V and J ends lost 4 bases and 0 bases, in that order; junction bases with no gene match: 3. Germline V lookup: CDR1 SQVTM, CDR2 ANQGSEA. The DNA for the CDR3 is TGCAGCGTTGGCGGGGGGGACTACCAAGAGACCCAGTACTTC. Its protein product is CSVGGGDYQETQYF.

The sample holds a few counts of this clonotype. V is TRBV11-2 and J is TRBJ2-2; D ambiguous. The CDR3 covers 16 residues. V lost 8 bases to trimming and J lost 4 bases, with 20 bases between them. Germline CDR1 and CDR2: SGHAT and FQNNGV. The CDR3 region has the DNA TGTGCCAGCGGTACGCATACGGGCAAGACCACCGGGGAGCTGTTTTTT. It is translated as CASGTHTGKTTGELFF.

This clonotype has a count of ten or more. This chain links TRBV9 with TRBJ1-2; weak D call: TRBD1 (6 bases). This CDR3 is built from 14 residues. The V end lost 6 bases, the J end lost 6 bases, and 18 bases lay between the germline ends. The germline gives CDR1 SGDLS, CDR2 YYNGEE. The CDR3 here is CASNPWSGVDGYTF. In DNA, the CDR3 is TGTGCCAGCAACCCATGGTCAGGGGTGGATGGCTACACCTTC.

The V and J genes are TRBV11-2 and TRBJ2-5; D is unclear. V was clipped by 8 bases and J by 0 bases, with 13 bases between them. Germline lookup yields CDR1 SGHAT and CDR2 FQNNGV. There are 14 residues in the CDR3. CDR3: CASLALRDQETQYF. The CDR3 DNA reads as TGTGCCAGCTTAGCTCTAAGGGACCAAGAGACCCAGTACTTC. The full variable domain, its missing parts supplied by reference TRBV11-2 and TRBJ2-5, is EAGVAQSPRYKIIEKRQSVAFWCNPISGHATLYWYQQILGQGPKLLIQFQNNGVVDDSQLPKDRFSAERLKGVDSTLKIQPAKLEDSAVYLCASLALRDQETQYFGPGTRLLVL.

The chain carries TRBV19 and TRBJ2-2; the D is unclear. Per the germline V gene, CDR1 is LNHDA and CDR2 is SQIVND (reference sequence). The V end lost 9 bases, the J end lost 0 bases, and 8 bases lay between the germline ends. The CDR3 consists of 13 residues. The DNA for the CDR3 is TGTGCCAGCGTCAAGTCGAACACCGGGGAGCTGTTTTTT. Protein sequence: CASVKSNTGELFF.

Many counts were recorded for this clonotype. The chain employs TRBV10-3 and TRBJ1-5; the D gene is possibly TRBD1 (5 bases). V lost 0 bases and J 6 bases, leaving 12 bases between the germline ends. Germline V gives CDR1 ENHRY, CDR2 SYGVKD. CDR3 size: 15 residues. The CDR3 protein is CAISESKGTGQPQHF. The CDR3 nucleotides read TGTGCCATCAGTGAGTCGAAAGGGACCGGTCAGCCCCAGCATTTT.

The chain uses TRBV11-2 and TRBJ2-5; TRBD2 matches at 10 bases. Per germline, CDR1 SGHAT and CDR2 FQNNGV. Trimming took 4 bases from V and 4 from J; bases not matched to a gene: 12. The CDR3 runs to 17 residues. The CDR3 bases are TGTGCCAGCAGCTGGGAACTAGCGGGGACCCCAGGAGAGACCCAGTACTTC. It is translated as CASSWELAGTPGETQYF.

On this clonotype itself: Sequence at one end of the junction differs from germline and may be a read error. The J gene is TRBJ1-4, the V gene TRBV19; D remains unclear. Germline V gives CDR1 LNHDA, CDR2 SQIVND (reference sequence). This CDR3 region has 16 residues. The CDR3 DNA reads TGTGCCAGTAGTAGGCGTGGAGAGCAGCCGAATGAAAAACTGTGTTTT. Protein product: CASSRRGEQPNEKLCF.

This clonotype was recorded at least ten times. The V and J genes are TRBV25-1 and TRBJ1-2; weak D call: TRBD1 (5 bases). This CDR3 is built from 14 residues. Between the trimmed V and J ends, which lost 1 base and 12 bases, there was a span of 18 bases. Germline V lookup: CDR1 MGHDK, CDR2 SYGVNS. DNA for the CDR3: TGTGCCAGCAGTGAATCTGGTATAAAAGGGGTCCACACCTTC. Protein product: CASSESGIKGVHTF.

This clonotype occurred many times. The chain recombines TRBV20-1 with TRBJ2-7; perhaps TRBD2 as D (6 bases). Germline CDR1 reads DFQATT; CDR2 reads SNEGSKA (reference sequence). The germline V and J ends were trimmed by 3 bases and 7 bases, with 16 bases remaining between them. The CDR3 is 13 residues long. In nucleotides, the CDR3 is TGCAGTGCTAGCCCGGGCCTGGAGGGTGAGCAGTACTTC. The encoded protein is CSASPGLEGEQYF.

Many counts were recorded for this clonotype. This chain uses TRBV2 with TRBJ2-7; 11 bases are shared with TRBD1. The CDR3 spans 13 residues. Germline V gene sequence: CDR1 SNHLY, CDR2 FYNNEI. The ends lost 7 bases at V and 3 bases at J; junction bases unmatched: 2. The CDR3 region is CASKGTGGYEQYF. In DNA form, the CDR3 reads TGTGCCAGCAAAGGGACAGGGGGCTACGAGCAGTACTTC.